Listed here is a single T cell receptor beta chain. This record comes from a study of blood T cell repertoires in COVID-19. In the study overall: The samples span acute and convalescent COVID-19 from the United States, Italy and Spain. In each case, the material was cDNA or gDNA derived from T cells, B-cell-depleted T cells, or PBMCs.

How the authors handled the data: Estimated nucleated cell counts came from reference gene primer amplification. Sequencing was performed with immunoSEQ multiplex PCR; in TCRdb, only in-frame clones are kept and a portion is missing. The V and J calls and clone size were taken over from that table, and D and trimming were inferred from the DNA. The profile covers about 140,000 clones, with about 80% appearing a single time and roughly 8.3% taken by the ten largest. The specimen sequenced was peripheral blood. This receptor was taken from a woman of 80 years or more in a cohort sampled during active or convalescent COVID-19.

This CDR3 reads CASSPLTGTLKNNSPLHF. The CDR3 DNA is TGTGCCAGCTCACCATTGACAGGGACCTTGAAGAATAATTCACCCCTCCACTTT. V usage is TRBV18 and J usage is TRBJ1-6, with 7 bases lining up with TRBD1. Germline V gene lookup returns CDR1 KGHSH and CDR2 LQKENI. The CDR3 runs to 18 residues. Germline trimming cut 2 bases from V and 5 bases from J; bases unmatched to any gene: 12.